A selection of T cell receptor beta chains follows, all from one sample in a study of blood T cell repertoires in COVID-19. Only in-frame clones appear in the TCRdb table, and some are missing; sequencing was by immunoSEQ multiplex PCR. Altogether about 220,000 clones are present, 70% to 85% being singletons, with the ten largest covering about 3.4%. Material: PBMCs or T cells enriched from blood (not recorded which). These receptor sequences come from a woman aged 55-70 years who had recovered from COVID-19. The CDR3 runs from the conserved cysteine through the conserved F or W. Fields, in order: V gene, D gene, clone size, J gene, CDR3 protein, CDR3 DNA. D genes are given only for firm matches. Expanded clones get a size class; other rows say once, few or many, or leave the size out.

V: TRBV11-2; D: TRBD2; size: .; J: TRBJ2-7; CDR3: CASSPAFREVLGQYF; DNA: TGTGCCAGCAGCCCCGCCTTCCGGGAGGTTCTAGGGCAGTACTTC
V: TRBV5-4; D: .; size: many; J: TRBJ1-2; CDR3: CASSLLGAWGYTF; DNA: TGTGCCAGCAGTCTCCTGGGGGCTTGGGGCTACACCTTC
V: TRBV18; D: TRBD2; size: .; J: TRBJ2-3; CDR3: CASSSTSGGTDTQYF; DNA: TGTGCCAGCTCATCCACTAGCGGTGGCACAGATACGCAGTATTTT
V: TRBV5-3; D: TRBD1; size: .; J: TRBJ1-6; CDR3: CARRPGQVNSPLHF; DNA: TGTGCCAGAAGACCGGGACAGGTCAATTCACCCCTCCACTTT
V: TRBV6-6; D: .; size: .; J: TRBJ2-3; CDR3: CASGGLGASTDTQYF; DNA: TGTGCCAGTGGGGGCCTGGGGGCGAGCACAGATACGCAGTATTTT
V: TRBV11-3; D: .; size: .; J: TRBJ1-1; CDR3: CASSLGDSLNTEAFF; DNA: TGTGCCAGCAGCTTAGGTGACAGCTTGAACACTGAAGCTTTCTTT
V: TRBV4-2; D: .; size: .; J: TRBJ1-1; CDR3: CASSQEPGGLTEAFF; DNA: TGTGCCAGCAGCCAAGAACCGGGGGGCCTCACTGAAGCTTTCTTT
V: TRBV5-1; D: TRBD1; size: .; J: TRBJ1-6; CDR3: CASSLGQVGAYNSPLHF; DNA: TGCGCCAGCAGCCTAGGACAGGTTGGCGCCTATAATTCACCCCTCCACTTT
V: TRBV4-3; D: .; size: .; J: TRBJ2-1; CDR3: CASSELGGGMTGKNEQFF; DNA: TGCGCCAGCAGCGAACTAGGTGGGGGGATGACAGGGAAAAATGAGCAGTTCTTC
V: TRBV3-1/TRBV3-2; D: TRBD1; size: .; J: TRBJ2-7; CDR3: CASSQDFVLGTESSYEQYF; DNA: TGTGCCAGCAGCCAAGATTTTGTTTTAGGGACAGAGTCATCCTACGAGCAGTACTTC
V: TRBV2; D: TRBD2; size: few; J: TRBJ2-2; CDR3: CASSDGTSLNTGELFF; DNA: TGTGCCAGCAGCGACGGGACTAGCCTAAACACCGGGGAGCTGTTTTTT
V: TRBV6-5; D: .; size: few; J: TRBJ2-3; CDR3: CASRLGGGSTDTQYF; DNA: TGTGCCAGCAGACTTGGTGGGGGGAGCACAGATACGCAGTATTTT
V: TRBV6-1; D: .; size: .; J: TRBJ2-5; CDR3: CASSERRQGETQYF; DNA: TGTGCCAGCAGTGAAAGAAGGCAGGGGGAGACCCAGTACTTC
V: TRBV20-1; D: .; size: .; J: TRBJ1-2; CDR3: CSTGGLGGYTF; DNA: TGCAGTACGGGAGGGCTAGGTGGCTACACCTTC
V: TRBV7-8; D: .; size: few; J: TRBJ1-5; CDR3: CASSLAVSNQPQHF; DNA: TGTGCCAGCAGCTTAGCCGTGAGCAATCAGCCCCAGCATTTT
V: TRBV25-1; D: .; size: .; J: TRBJ2-1; CDR3: CASSEFYSANEQFF; DNA: TGTGCCAGCAGTGAATTCTACAGTGCGAATGAGCAGTTCTTC
V: TRBV7-9; D: TRBD2; size: .; J: TRBJ2-3; CDR3: CASTAGLAGGNLDTQYF; DNA: TGTGCCAGCACCGCCGGACTAGCGGGAGGGAACCTAGATACGCAGTATTTT
V: TRBV5-1; D: TRBD2; size: .; J: TRBJ2-5; CDR3: CASSLELAGYQETQYF; DNA: TGCGCCAGCAGCTTGGAGCTAGCGGGATATCAAGAGACCCAGTACTTC
V: TRBV19; D: .; size: .; J: TRBJ1-4; CDR3: CASSSKSTNEKLFF; DNA: TGTGCCAGTAGCTCCAAGAGTACTAATGAAAAACTGTTTTTT
V: TRBV27; D: .; size: once; J: TRBJ1-1; CDR3: CASSLRKGGGGAEAFF; DNA: TGTGCCAGCAGTTTACGAAAAGGGGGGGGAGGTGCTGAAGCTTTCTTT
V: TRBV27; D: .; size: .; J: TRBJ1-5; CDR3: CASSPQGNQPQHF; DNA: TGTGCCAGCAGTCCACAGGGTAATCAGCCCCAGCATTTT
V: TRBV9; D: TRBD2; size: .; J: TRBJ2-7; CDR3: CASSVGGGTSGSVYEQYF; DNA: TGTGCCAGCAGCGTAGGAGGGGGGACTAGCGGGAGTGTGTACGAGCAGTACTTC
V: TRBV6-5; D: .; size: .; J: TRBJ2-7; CDR3: CASYTSPYEQYF; DNA: TGTGCCAGTTATACATCCCCCTACGAGCAGTACTTC
V: TRBV24-1; D: .; size: .; J: TRBJ2-5; CDR3: CATTGGTQYF; DNA: TGTGCCACCACCGGGGGGACCCAGTACTTC
V: TRBV5-4; D: .; size: .; J: TRBJ1-4; CDR3: CASSLEGGSEKLFF; DNA: TGTGCCAGCAGCTTGGAAGGGGGTAGTGAAAAACTGTTTTTT
V: TRBV2; D: TRBD1; size: .; J: TRBJ1-5; CDR3: CASQTGSNQPQHF; DNA: TGTGCCAGCCAGACAGGGAGCAATCAGCCCCAGCATTTT
V: TRBV5-1; D: .; size: .; J: TRBJ1-2; CDR3: CASSLEGMFYTF; DNA: TGCGCCAGCAGCTTGGAGGGGATGTTCTACACCTTC
V: TRBV6-5; D: .; size: .; J: TRBJ2-7; CDR3: CASRTGYYEQYF; DNA: TGTGCCAGCAGAACAGGGTACTACGAGCAGTACTTC
V: TRBV19; D: TRBD1; size: once; J: TRBJ1-2; CDR3: CASSTLTGDYGYTF; DNA: TGTGCCAGTAGCACCCTGACAGGGGACTATGGCTACACCTTC
V: TRBV18; D: .; size: .; J: TRBJ1-1; CDR3: CASSGAMNTEAFF; DNA: TGTGCCAGCTCAGGAGCAATGAACACTGAAGCTTTCTTT
V: TRBV12-3/TRBV12-4; D: TRBD1; size: few; J: TRBJ1-1; CDR3: CASSRTGDEAFF; DNA: TGTGCCAGCAGCCGGACAGGGGATGAAGCTTTCTTT
V: TRBV5-1; D: TRBD1; size: few; J: TRBJ1-2; CDR3: CASRGDRNYGYTF; DNA: TGCGCCAGCAGAGGGGACAGGAACTATGGCTACACCTTC
V: TRBV7-9; D: .; size: .; J: TRBJ1-2; CDR3: CASSLEIGQSGYTF; DNA: TGTGCCAGCAGCTTAGAGATTGGACAGTCTGGCTACACCTTC
V: TRBV10-3; D: TRBD1; size: .; J: TRBJ2-7; CDR3: CAISGTGPDYEQYF; DNA: TGTGCCATCAGCGGGACAGGCCCCGACTACGAGCAGTACTTC
V: TRBV12-5; D: .; size: .; J: TRBJ2-1; CDR3: CASVLGEGAGGYNEQFF; DNA: TGTGCTAGTGTTTTGGGAGAGGGAGCGGGTGGCTACAATGAGCAGTTCTTC
V: TRBV11-2; D: TRBD2; size: once; J: TRBJ2-1; CDR3: CASSRGERHEQFF; DNA: TGTGCCAGCAGCCGGGGGGAGCGGCATGAGCAGTTCTTC
V: TRBV7-9; D: .; size: .; J: TRBJ1-2; CDR3: CASSRRGAGANYGYTF; DNA: TGTGCCAGCAGCCGCAGGGGAGCAGGGGCTAACTATGGCTACACCTTC
V: TRBV4-2; D: .; size: .; J: TRBJ2-3; CDR3: CASSQVTEPRTDTQYF; DNA: TGTGCCAGCAGCCAAGTGACTGAGCCCCGCACAGATACGCAGTATTTT
V: TRBV6-2/TRBV6-3; D: .; size: many; J: TRBJ2-7; CDR3: CASSSPVVYEQYF; DNA: TGTGCCAGCAGTAGCCCGGTCGTCTACGAGCAGTACTTC
V: TRBV2; D: .; size: .; J: TRBJ2-1; CDR3: CASSEINNEQFF; DNA: TGTGCCAGCAGTGAAATTAACAATGAGCAGTTCTTC
V: TRBV2; D: TRBD1; size: once; J: TRBJ1-5; CDR3: CASSPDRGGNQPQHF; DNA: TGTGCCAGCAGCCCCGACAGGGGGGGGAATCAGCCCCAGCATTTT
V: TRBV7-8; D: TRBD2; size: once; J: TRBJ2-7; CDR3: CASSWRTSGGLVYEQYF; DNA: TGTGCCAGCAGCTGGAGGACTAGCGGGGGGCTCGTATACGAGCAGTACTTC
V: TRBV21-1; D: .; size: .; J: TRBJ2-2; CDR3: CASSKGSGTNNTGELFF; DNA: TGTGCCAGCAGCAAAGGCAGCGGGACTAACAACACCGGGGAGCTGTTTTTT
V: TRBV19; D: TRBD1; size: .; J: TRBJ2-7; CDR3: CASSIKDRLPPYEQYF; DNA: TGTGCCAGTAGTATAAAGGACAGGCTACCTCCCTACGAGCAGTACTTC
V: TRBV6-5; D: TRBD1; size: .; J: TRBJ1-2; CDR3: CASSYSGQGYGYTF; DNA: TGTGCCAGCAGTTACTCTGGACAGGGCTATGGCTACACCTTC
V: TRBV19; D: TRBD2; size: .; J: TRBJ2-1; CDR3: CASSISGTSGWSYNEQFF; DNA: TGTGCCAGTAGTATCTCCGGGACTAGCGGTTGGTCCTACAATGAGCAGTTCTTC
V: TRBV5-6; D: .; size: .; J: TRBJ2-2; CDR3: CASSFTSWETGELFF; DNA: TGTGCCAGCAGCTTCACTAGCTGGGAGACCGGGGAGCTGTTTTTT
V: TRBV7-2; D: TRBD1; size: few; J: TRBJ2-7; CDR3: CASSSRQGSYEQYF; DNA: TGTGCCAGCAGCTCCAGACAGGGGTCCTACGAGCAGTACTTC
V: TRBV3-1/TRBV3-2; D: .; size: .; J: TRBJ2-3; CDR3: CASSQAWGGVDTQYF; DNA: TGTGCCAGCAGCCAAGCTTGGGGGGGCGTAGATACGCAGTATTTT
V: TRBV7-9; D: TRBD1; size: .; J: TRBJ2-7; CDR3: CASSRDRVGEQYF; DNA: TGTGCCAGCAGCCGGGACAGGGTTGGCGAGCAGTACTTC
V: TRBV20-1; D: TRBD1; size: once; J: TRBJ2-1; CDR3: CSASRDREQFF; DNA: TGCAGTGCTAGCCGGGACAGAGAGCAGTTCTTC
V: TRBV6-5; D: TRBD1; size: .; J: TRBJ2-1; CDR3: CASSSDRGPSYNEQFF; DNA: TGTGCCAGCAGTTCGGACAGGGGGCCCTCCTACAATGAGCAGTTCTTC
V: TRBV7-2; D: TRBD2; size: .; J: TRBJ2-7; CDR3: CASSGRDSSYEQYF; DNA: TGTGCCAGCAGCGGGAGGGACTCCTCCTACGAGCAGTACTTC
V: TRBV19; D: TRBD2; size: .; J: TRBJ2-3; CDR3: CASSIGSGGPVAQYF; DNA: TGTGCCAGTAGTATAGGTAGCGGGGGGCCCGTGGCGCAGTATTTT
V: TRBV27; D: .; size: .; J: TRBJ1-1; CDR3: CASRPTLGGGNTEAFF; DNA: TGTGCCAGCAGACCGACGCTGGGAGGGGGGAACACTGAAGCTTTCTTT
V: TRBV5-5; D: .; size: .; J: TRBJ1-1; CDR3: CASSLWGRNTEAFF; DNA: TGTGCCAGCAGCTTGTGGGGGCGAAACACTGAAGCTTTCTTT
V: TRBV5-6; D: .; size: .; J: TRBJ1-1; CDR3: CASTVFAVFGGNTEAFF; DNA: TGTGCCAGCACCGTTTTCGCGGTTTTCGGAGGGAACACTGAAGCTTTCTTT